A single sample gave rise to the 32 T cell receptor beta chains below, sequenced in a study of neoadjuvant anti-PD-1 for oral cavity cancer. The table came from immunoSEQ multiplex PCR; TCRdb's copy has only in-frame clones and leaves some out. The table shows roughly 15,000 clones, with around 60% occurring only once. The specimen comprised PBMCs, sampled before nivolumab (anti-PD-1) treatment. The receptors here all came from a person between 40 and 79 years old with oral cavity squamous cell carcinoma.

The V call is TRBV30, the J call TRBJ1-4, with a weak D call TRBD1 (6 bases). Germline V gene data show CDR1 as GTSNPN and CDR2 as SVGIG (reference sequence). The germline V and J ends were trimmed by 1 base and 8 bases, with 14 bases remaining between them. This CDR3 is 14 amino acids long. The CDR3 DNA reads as TGTGCCTGGAGTGCACAGGGCCGGAGGGAAAAACTGTTTTTT. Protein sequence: CAWSAQGRREKLFF. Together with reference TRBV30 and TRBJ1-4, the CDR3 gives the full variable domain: SQTIHQWPATLVQPVGSPLSLECTVEGTSNPNLYWYRQAAGRGLQLLFYSVGIGQISSEVPQNLSASRPQDRQFILSSKKLLLSDSGFYLCAWSAQGRREKLFFGSGTQLSVL.

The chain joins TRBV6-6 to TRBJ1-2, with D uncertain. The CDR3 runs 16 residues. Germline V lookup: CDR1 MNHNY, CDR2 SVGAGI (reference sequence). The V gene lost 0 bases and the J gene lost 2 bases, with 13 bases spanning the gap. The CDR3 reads CASSYSTSGINYGYTF. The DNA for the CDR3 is TGTGCCAGCAGTTACTCGACGAGTGGAATCAACTATGGCTACACCTTC.

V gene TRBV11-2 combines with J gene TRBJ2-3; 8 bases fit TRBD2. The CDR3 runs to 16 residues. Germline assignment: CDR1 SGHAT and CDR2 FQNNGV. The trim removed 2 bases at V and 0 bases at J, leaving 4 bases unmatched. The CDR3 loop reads CASSLRSGTSTDTQYF. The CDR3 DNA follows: TGTGCCAGCAGCTTACGTAGCGGGACTAGCACAGATACGCAGTATTTT.

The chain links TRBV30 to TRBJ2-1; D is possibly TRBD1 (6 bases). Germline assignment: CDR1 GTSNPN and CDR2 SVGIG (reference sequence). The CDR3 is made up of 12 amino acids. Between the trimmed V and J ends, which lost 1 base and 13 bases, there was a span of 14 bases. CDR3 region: CAWSGVGQNQFF. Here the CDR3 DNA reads TGTGCCTGGAGTGGTGTCGGACAGAACCAGTTCTTC.

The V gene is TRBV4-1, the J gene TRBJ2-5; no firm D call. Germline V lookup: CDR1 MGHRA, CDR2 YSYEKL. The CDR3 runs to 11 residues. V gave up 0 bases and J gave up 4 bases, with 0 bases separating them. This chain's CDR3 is CASSQEETQYF. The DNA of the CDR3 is TGCGCCAGCAGCCAAGAAGAGACCCAGTACTTC.

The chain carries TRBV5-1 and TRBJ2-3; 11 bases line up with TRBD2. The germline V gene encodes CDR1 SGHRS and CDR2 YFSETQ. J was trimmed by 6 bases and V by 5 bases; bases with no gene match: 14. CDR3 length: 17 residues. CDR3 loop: CASSPYSGRANADTQYF. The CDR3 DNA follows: TGCGCCAGCAGTCCTTATAGCGGGAGGGCCAATGCGGATACGCAGTATTTT.

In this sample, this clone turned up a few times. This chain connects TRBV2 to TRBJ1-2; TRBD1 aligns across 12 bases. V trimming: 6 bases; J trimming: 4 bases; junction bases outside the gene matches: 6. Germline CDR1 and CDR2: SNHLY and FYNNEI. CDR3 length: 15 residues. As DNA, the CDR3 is TGTGCCAGCAGAGCCGGGACAGGGGGCATCTATGGCTACACCTTC. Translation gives CASRAGTGGIYGYTF.

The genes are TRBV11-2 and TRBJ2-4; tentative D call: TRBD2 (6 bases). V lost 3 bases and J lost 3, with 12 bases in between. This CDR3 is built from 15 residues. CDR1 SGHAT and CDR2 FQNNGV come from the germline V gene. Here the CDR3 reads CASSFPTGVKNIQYF. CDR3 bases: TGTGCCAGCAGCTTCCCAACGGGAGTCAAAAACATTCAGTACTTC.

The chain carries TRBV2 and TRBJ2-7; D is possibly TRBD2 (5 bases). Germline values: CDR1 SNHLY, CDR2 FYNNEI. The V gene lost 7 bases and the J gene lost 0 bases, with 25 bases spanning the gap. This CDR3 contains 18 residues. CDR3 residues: CASKPPGTYWEDSYEQYF. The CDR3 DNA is TGTGCCAGCAAACCCCCGGGAACCTACTGGGAAGACTCCTACGAGCAGTACTTC.

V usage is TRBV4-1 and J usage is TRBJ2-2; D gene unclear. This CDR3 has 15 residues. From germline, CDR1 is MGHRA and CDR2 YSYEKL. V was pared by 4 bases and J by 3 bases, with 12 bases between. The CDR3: CASSLRGQDTGELFF. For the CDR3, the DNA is TGCGCCAGCAGCCTAAGAGGTCAGGACACCGGGGAGCTGTTTTTT.

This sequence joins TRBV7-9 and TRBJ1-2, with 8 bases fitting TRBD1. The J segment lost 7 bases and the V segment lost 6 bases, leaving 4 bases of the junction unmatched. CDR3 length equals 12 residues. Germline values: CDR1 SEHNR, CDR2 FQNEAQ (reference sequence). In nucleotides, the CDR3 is TGTGCCAGCAGATGGACAGGGAGTGGCTACACCTTC. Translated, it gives CASRWTGSGYTF.

The CDR3 protein is CASSLGGGISYNEQFF. In nucleotides, the CDR3 is TGCGCCAGCAGCTTGGGTGGGGGAATTTCCTACAATGAGCAGTTCTTC. The chain joins TRBV5-1 to TRBJ2-1; D possibly matches TRBD1 or TRBD2 (5 bases each). V gave up 0 bases and J gave up 1 base, with 11 bases separating them. Per germline, CDR1 SGHRS and CDR2 YFSETQ. The CDR3 has 16 residues.

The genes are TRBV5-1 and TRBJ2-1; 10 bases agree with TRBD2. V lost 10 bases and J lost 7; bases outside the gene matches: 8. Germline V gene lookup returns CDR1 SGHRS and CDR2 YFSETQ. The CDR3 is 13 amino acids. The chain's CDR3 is CASSLAGVNEQFF. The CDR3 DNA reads TGCGCCTCCAGCCTAGCGGGAGTGAATGAGCAGTTCTTC. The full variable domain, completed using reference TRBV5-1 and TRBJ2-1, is KAGVTQTPRYLIKTRGQQVTLSCSPISGHRSVSWYQQTPGQGLQFLFEYFSETQRNKGNFPGRFSGRQFSNSRSEMNVSTLELGDSALYLCASSLAGVNEQFFGPGTRLTVL.

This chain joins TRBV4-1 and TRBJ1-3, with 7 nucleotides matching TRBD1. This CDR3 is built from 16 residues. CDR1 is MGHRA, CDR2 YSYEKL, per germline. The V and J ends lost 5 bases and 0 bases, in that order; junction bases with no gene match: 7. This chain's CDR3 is CASSNPTGLSGNTIYF. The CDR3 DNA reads TGCGCCAGCAGCAATCCGACAGGGCTCTCTGGAAACACCATATATTTT.

The CDR3 sequence is CASSQPGLGTYEQYF. Written as DNA, the CDR3 is TGTGCCAGCAGCCAACCCGGACTCGGGACCTACGAGCAGTACTTC. The chain links TRBV6-6 to TRBJ2-7; possibly TRBD2 for D (5 bases). This CDR3 spans 15 amino acids. Deletions cut 6 bases from V and 2 bases from J, with 17 bases between. The germline CDR1 and CDR2 sequences are MNHNY and SVGAGI (reference sequence).

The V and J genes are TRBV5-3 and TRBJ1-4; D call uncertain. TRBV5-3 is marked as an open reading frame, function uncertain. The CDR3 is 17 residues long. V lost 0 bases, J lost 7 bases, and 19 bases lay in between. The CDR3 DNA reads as TGTGCCAGAAGCTTGGCCATGGTTTGTAACACGGCTGAAAAACTGTTTTTT. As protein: CARSLAMVCNTAEKLFF.

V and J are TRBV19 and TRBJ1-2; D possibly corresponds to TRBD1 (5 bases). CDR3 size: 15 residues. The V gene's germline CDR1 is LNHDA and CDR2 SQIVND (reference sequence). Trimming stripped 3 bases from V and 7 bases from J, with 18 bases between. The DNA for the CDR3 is TGTGCCAGTAGTATCATGGGGCAGGCCTATGGTGGCTACACCTTC. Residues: CASSIMGQAYGGYTF.

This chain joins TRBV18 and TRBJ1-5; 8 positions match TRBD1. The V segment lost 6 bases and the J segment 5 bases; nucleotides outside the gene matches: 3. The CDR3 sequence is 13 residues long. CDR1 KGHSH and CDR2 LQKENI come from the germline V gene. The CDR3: CASSRDRHQPQHF. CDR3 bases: TGTGCCAGCTCGCGGGACAGGCATCAGCCCCAGCATTTT.

CDR3 DNA: TGCAGCGCCGCAAGAGGGACTAGCGGGACGGTGGATACGCAGTATTTT. As protein: CSAARGTSGTVDTQYF. The V gene is TRBV29-1, the J gene TRBJ2-3, with 13 bases identical to TRBD2. Per germline, CDR1 SQVTM and CDR2 ANQGSEA. This CDR3 is 16 amino acids long. V was clipped by 7 bases and J by 6 bases; unmatched bases: 13.

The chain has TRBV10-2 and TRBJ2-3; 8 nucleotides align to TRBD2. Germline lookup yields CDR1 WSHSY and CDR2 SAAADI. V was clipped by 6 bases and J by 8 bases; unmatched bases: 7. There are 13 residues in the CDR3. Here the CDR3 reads CASSSGGVGTQYF. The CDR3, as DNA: TGCGCCAGCAGCTCCGGGGGGGTGGGTACGCAGTATTTT.

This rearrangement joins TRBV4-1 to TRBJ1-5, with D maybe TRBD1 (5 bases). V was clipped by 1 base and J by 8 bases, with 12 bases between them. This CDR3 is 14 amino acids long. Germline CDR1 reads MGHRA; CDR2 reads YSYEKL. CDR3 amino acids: CASSQAGVSEPQHF. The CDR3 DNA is TGCGCCAGCAGCCAAGCGGGGGTGAGTGAGCCCCAGCATTTT.

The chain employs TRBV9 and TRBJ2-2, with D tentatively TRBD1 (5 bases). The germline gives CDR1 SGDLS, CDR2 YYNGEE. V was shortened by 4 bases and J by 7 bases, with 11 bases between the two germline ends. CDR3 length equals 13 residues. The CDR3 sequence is CASSFRTNGELFF. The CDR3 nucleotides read TGTGCCAGCAGCTTCCGGACAAACGGGGAGCTGTTTTTT.

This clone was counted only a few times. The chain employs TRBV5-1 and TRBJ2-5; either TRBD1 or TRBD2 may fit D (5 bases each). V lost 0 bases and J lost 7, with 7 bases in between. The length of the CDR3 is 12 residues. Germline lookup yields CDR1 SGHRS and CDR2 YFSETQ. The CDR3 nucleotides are TGCGCCAGCAGCTTGGATGGGGGGACCCAGTACTTC. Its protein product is CASSLDGGTQYF.

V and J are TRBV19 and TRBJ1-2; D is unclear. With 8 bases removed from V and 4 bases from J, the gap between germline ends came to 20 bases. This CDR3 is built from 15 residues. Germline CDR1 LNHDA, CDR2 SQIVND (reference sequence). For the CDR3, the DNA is TGTGCCAGTGAAGCTACAAGGACTGGCGGCTATGGCTACACCTTC. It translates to CASEATRTGGYGYTF.

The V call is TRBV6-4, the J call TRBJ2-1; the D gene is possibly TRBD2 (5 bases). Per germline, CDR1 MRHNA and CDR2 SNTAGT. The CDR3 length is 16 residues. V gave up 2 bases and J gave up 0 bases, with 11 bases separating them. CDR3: CASSDEPRGSYNEQFF. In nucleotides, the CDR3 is TGTGCCAGCAGTGACGAGCCCCGGGGCTCCTACAATGAGCAGTTCTTC.

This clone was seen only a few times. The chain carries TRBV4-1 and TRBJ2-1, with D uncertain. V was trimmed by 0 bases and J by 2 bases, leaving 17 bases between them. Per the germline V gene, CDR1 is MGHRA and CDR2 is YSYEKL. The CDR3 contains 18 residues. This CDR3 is CASSQDLGRTGPYNEQFF. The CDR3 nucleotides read TGCGCCAGCAGCCAAGATCTAGGTAGGACGGGCCCCTACAATGAGCAGTTCTTC.

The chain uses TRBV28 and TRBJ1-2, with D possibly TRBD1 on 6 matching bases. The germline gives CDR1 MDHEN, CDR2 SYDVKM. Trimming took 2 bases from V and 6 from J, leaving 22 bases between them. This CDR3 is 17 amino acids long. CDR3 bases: TGTGCCAGCAGTTTAAGGACAGTCTTCTCCTCTCGTGATGGCTACACCTTC. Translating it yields CASSLRTVFSSRDGYTF.

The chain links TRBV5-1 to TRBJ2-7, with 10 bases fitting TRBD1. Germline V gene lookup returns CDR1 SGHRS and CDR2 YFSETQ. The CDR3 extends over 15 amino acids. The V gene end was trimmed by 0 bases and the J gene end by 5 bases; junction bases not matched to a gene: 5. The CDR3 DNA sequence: TGCGCCAGCAGCTTGGACGGACAGGGGGGAAACGAGCAGTACTTC. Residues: CASSLDGQGGNEQYF.

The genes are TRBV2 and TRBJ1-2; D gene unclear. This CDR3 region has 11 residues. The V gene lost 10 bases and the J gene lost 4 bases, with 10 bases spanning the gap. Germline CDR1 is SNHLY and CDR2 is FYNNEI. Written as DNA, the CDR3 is TGTGCCAACTCCGGGCGCTATGGCTACACCTTC. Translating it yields CANSGRYGYTF.

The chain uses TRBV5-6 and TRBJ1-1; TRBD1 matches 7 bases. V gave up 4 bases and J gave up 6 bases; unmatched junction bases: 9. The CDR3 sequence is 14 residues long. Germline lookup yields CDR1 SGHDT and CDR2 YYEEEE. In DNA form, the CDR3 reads TGTGCCAGCAGCCCGACAGGGACAGTCGCTGAAGCTTTCTTT. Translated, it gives CASSPTGTVAEAFF.

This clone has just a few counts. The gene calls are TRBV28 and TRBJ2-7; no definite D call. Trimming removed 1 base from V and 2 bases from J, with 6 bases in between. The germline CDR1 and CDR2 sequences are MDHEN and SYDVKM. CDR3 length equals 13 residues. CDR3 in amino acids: CASSLSDTYEQYF. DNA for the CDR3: TGTGCCAGCAGTTTATCAGATACCTACGAGCAGTACTTC.

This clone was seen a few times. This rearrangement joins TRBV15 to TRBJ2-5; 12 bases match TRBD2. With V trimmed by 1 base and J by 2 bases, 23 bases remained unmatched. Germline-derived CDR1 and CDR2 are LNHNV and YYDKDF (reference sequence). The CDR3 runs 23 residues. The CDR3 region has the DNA TGTGCCACCAGCAGAGGACTGGGACAGGGAGGGCTAGCGGGGGGGTATATACAAGAGACCCAGTACTTC. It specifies CATSRGLGQGGLAGGYIQETQYF. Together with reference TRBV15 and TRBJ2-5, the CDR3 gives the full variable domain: DAMVIQNPRYQVTQFGKPVTLSCSQTLNHNVMYWYQQKSSQAPKLLFHYYDKDFNNEADTPDNFQSRRPNTSFCFLDIRSPGLGDTAMYLCATSRGLGQGGLAGGYIQETQYFGPGTRLLVL.